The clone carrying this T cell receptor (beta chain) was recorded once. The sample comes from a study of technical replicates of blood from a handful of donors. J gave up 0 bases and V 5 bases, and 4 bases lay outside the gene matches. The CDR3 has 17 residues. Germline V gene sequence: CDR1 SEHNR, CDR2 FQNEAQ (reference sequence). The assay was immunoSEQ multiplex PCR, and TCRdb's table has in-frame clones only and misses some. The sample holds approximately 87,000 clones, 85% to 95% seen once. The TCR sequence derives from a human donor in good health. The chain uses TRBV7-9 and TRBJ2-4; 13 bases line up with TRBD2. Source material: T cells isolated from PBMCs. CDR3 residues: CASSEGLAGLAKNIQYF. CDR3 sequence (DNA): TGTGCCAGCAGCGAGGGACTAGCGGGATTAGCCAAAAACATTCAGTACTTC.